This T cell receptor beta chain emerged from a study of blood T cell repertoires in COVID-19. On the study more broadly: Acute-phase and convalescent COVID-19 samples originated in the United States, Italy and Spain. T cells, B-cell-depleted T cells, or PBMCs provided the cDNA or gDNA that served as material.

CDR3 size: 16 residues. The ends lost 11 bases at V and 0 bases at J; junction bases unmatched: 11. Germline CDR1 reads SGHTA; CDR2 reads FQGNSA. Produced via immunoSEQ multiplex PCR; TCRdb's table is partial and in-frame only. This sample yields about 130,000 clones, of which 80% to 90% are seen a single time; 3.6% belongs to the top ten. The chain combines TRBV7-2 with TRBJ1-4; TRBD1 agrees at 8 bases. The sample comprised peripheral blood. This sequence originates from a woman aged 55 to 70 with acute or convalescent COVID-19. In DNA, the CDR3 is TGTGCCTCCTCCGGGGCAGGGGGCACAACTAATGAAAAACTGTTTTTT. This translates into CASSGAGGTTNEKLFF.